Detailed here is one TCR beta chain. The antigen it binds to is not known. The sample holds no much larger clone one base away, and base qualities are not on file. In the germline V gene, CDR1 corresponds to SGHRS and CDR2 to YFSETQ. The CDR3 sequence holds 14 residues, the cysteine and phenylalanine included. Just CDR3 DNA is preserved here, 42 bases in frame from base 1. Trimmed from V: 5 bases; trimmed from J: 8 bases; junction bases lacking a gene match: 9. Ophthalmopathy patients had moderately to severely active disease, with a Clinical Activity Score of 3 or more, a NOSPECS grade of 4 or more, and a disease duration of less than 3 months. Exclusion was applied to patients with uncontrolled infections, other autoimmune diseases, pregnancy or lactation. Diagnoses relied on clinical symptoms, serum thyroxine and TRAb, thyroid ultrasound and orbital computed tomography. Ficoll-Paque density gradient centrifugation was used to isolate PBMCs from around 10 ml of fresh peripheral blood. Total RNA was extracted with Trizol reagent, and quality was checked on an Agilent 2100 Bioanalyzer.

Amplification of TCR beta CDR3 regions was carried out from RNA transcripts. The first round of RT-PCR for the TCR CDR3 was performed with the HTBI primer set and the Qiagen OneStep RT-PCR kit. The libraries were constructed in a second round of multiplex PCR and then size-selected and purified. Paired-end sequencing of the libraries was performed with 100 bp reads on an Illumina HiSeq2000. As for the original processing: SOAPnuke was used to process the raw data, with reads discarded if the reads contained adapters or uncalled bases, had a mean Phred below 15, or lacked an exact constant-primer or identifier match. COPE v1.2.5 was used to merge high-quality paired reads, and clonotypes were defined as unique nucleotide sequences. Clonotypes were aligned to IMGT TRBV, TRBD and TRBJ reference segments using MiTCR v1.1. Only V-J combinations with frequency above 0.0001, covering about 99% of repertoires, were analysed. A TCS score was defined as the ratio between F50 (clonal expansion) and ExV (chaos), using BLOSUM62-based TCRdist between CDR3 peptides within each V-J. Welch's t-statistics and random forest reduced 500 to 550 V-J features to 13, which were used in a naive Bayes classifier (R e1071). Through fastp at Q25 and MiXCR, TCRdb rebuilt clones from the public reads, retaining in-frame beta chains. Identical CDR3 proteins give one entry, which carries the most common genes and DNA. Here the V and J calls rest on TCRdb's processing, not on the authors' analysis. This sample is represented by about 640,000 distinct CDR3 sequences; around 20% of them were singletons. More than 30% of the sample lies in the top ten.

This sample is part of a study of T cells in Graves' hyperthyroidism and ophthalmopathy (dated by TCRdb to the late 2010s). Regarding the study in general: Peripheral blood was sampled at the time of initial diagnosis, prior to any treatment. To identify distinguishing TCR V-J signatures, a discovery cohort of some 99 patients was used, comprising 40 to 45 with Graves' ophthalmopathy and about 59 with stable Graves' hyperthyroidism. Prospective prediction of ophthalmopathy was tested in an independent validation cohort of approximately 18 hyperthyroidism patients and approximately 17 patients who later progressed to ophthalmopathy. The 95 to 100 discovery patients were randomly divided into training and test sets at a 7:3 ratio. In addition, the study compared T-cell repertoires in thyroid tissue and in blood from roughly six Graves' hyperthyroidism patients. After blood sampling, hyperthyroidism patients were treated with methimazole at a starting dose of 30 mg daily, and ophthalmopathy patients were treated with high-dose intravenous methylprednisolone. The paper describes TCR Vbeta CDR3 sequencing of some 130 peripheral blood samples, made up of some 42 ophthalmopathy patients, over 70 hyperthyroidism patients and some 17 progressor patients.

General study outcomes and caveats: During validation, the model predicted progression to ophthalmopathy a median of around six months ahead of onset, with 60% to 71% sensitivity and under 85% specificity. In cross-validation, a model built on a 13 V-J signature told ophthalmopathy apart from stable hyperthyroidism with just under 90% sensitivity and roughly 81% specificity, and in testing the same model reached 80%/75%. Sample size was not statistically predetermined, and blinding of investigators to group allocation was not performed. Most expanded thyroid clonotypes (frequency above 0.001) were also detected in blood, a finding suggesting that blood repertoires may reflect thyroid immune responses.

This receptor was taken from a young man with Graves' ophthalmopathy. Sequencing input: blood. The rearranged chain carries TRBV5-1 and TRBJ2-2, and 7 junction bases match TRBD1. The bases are TGCGCCAGCAGTCGACAGGGTGACAGAGGGGAGCTGTTTTTT. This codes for CASSRQGDRGELFF.